This TCR beta chain was observed in a study of blood T cell repertoires in COVID-19. Study background: Acute and convalescent COVID-19 samples came from the United States, Italy and Spain. T cells, B-cell-depleted T cells, or PBMCs provided the cDNA or gDNA that served as material.

Original analysis: Estimation of nucleated cell counts relied on the amplification of reference gene primers. Sequencing used immunoSEQ multiplex PCR; TCRdb keeps in-frame clones, though not all of them. V, J and clone size reflect that table, while D and trimming were determined from the DNA. The data hold around 440,000 clones, with roughly 88% observed a single time. At least ten counts were recorded for this clone. The CDR3 extends over 12 amino acids. The V and J ends lost 3 bases and 9 bases respectively, with 11 bases between them. Enrollment of patients from Seattle took place during active infection, with longitudinal follow-up.

Sequencing was done on a sample of peripheral blood. The chain employs TRBV12-3 or TRBV12-4 and TRBJ1-2; D might be TRBD1 (6 bases). This receptor was taken from a woman between 45 and 60 years old with COVID-19, enrolled during active disease. The CDR3 region is CASSFGQGRYTF. As DNA, the CDR3 is TGTGCCAGCAGTTTCGGGCAGGGGCGCTACACCTTC.